This T cell receptor beta chain emerged from a study of cytomegalovirus exposure and HLA in healthy donors. Study summary: In a later analysis, the roughly 120 validation repertoires were reported to have used the same platform as the 650 to 800 first-cohort repertoires. Study-level findings and limits: It was found in a later analysis that first-cohort TCR clusters tended to co-occur in the approximately 130 validation repertoires. Among TCR beta chains, those listed as cytomegalovirus-associated numbered more than 150.

The method was immunoSEQ multiplex PCR; TCRdb's version includes in-frame clones alone and lacks a portion of them. This sample has roughly 56,000 clones, with roughly 94% found just once. A word on this clone: The antigen is unknown.

The CDR3 has 14 residues. In germline, CDR1 is MNHEY, CDR2 SVGAGI. Trimming took off 6 bases at V and 13 bases at J, with 21 bases between the two ends. V usage is TRBV6-5 and J usage is TRBJ1-4; D may be TRBD1 (5 bases). The TCR comes from a man younger than 30 in good health and CMV-seronegative. Sequencing used PBMCs. The CDR3 region has the DNA TGTGCCAGCAGAGTTACAGTGGGGCAGGGCGGACTGTTTTTT. As protein: CASRVTVGQGGLFF.